These 16 T cell receptor beta chains were sequenced from one sample in a study of PD-1 blockade in classical Hodgkin lymphoma. Produced via immunoSEQ multiplex PCR; TCRdb's table is partial and in-frame only. The table shows about 93,000 clones, with 78% occurring only once. Documented time point: cycle 4 day 1 (C4D1), after 6 weeks of nivolumab. There was relapse after autologous stem cell transplantation in every patient, and there was variation in brentuximab vedotin exposure. The material was peripheral blood mononuclear cells (PBMCs), obtained before the fourth cycle of nivolumab. The receptors were sampled from a human donor with classical Hodgkin lymphoma.

The chain links TRBV25-1 to TRBJ2-4; possible D gene TRBD1, 6 bases. This CDR3 is built from 15 residues. The V end was cut by 1 base, the J end by 4 bases, with 11 bases between. The germline gives CDR1 MGHDK, CDR2 SYGVNS. The CDR3 bases are TGTGCCAGCAGTGAATCGGCAGGGGCAAAAAACATTCAGTACTTC. It codes for CASSESAGAKNIQYF.

This chain uses TRBV10-3 with TRBJ1-1; no reliable D call. The CDR3 has 13 amino acids. V was shortened by 3 bases and J by 3 bases, with 8 bases between the two germline ends. Germline lookup yields CDR1 ENHRY and CDR2 SYGVKD. CDR3 nucleotides: TGTGCCATCAGTGATCGACGGGACACTGAAGCTTTCTTT. Amino acid sequence: CAISDRRDTEAFF.

This clone was recorded many times. The genes are TRBV7-3 and TRBJ2-7, with D tentatively TRBD2 (6 bases). V lost 7 bases and J lost 3, with 19 bases in between. This CDR3 has 15 amino acids. The germline V gene encodes CDR1 SGHTA and CDR2 FQGTGA. This CDR3 is CASKLSGGAVYEQYF. The CDR3, as DNA: TGTGCCAGCAAGTTAAGTGGAGGGGCTGTCTACGAGCAGTACTTC.

The chain has TRBV2 and TRBJ2-7, with D maybe TRBD1 (6 bases). CDR3 length: 16 amino acids. CDR1 is SNHLY, CDR2 FYNNEI, per germline. Trimming pared 2 bases from V and 4 bases from J, leaving 18 bases between. CDR3 coding DNA: TGTGCCAGCAGTGAACGAGTTAAACAGGGCGTGTACGAGCAGTACTTC. Protein: CASSERVKQGVYEQYF.

The chain recombines TRBV28 with TRBJ2-5, with D tentatively TRBD1 (6 bases). The CDR3 consists of 15 residues. The ends were cut back, 5 bases at V and 5 bases at J, with 18 bases in the middle. The germline V gene has CDR1 MDHEN and CDR2 SYDVKM. CDR3 DNA: TGTGCCAGCAGTCTAGGGACAAGAGCGGCGGAGACCCAGTACTTC. Translated, it gives CASSLGTRAAETQYF.

The rearrangement uses TRBV4-2 and TRBJ1-1, with D hard to call. The CDR3 sequence is 13 residues long. Germline CDR1 is LGHNA and CDR2 is YNFKEQ. The V and J ends lost 4 bases and 4 bases respectively, with 10 bases between them. CDR3 in amino acids: CASSPEPGTEAFF. DNA for the CDR3: TGTGCCAGCAGCCCAGAACCGGGCACTGAAGCTTTCTTT.

The rearrangement uses TRBV27 and TRBJ2-2, with 10 bases lining up with TRBD1. CDR3 length equals 14 residues. With V trimmed by 5 bases and J by 5 bases, 2 bases remained unmatched. The V gene's germline CDR1 is MNHEY and CDR2 SMNVEV (reference sequence). In DNA, the CDR3 is TGTGCCAGCAGTCGGGACAGGGGAACCGGGGAGCTGTTTTTT. This encodes CASSRDRGTGELFF.

This chain uses TRBV7-8 with TRBJ1-1, with a weak D call TRBD1 (5 bases). CDR3 size: 13 residues. V dropped 2 bases and J dropped 6 bases, with 10 bases sitting between them. In germline, CDR1 is SGHVS, CDR2 FQNEAQ. The CDR3 sequence: CASSLSGDPEAFF. CDR3 coding DNA: TGTGCCAGCAGCTTATCTGGGGACCCTGAAGCTTTCTTT. The full variable domain, its missing parts supplied by reference TRBV7-8 and TRBJ1-1, is GAGVSQSPRYKVAKRGQDVALRCDPISGHVSLFWYQQALGQGPEFLTYFQNEAQLDKSGLPSDRFFAERPEGSVSTLKIQRTQQEDSAVYLCASSLSGDPEAFFGQGTRLTVV.

The chain is built from TRBV10-3 and TRBJ2-2; possibly TRBD2 for D (7 bases). In germline, CDR1 is ENHRY, CDR2 SYGVKD. V lost 8 bases to trimming and J lost 7 bases, with 17 bases between them. The CDR3 loop spans 14 amino acids. Here the CDR3 reads CAIPPGGANGELFF. In DNA, the CDR3 is TGTGCCATCCCCCCTGGGGGGGCAAACGGGGAGCTGTTTTTT.

CDR3 DNA sequence: TGTGCCATCCAACGGGGGGAGAACACTGAAGCTTTCTTT. This gives the protein CAIQRGENTEAFF. The chain recombines TRBV6-6 with TRBJ1-1; D may be TRBD1 (5 bases). The length of the CDR3 is 13 residues. V lost 10 bases and J lost 1, with 13 bases in between. Germline V gene lookup returns CDR1 MNHNY and CDR2 SVGAGI (reference sequence).

This chain connects TRBV5-1 to TRBJ1-4; D is possibly TRBD1 (6 bases). This CDR3 contains 16 residues. Trimming took 2 bases from V and 0 from J, leaving 11 bases between them. The germline V gene encodes CDR1 SGHRS and CDR2 YFSETQ. CDR3 nucleotides: TGCGCCAGCAGCTTACAGGGCTGGGCAACTAATGAAAAACTGTTTTTT. Its protein product is CASSLQGWATNEKLFF.

The CDR3: CASSLVPETYEQYF. The CDR3 DNA is TGTGCCAGCAGCTTAGTTCCAGAAACCTACGAGCAGTACTTC. The gene calls are TRBV7-9 and TRBJ2-7, with no clear D. In germline, CDR1 is SEHNR, CDR2 FQNEAQ (reference sequence). Trimming left V 1 base short and J 2 bases short, with 9 bases between. The CDR3 loop spans 14 amino acids.

The rearrangement uses TRBV5-4 and TRBJ2-7; 12 nucleotides agree with TRBD2. CDR1 and CDR2 from the germline V gene are SGHNT and YYREEE (reference sequence). V shed 4 bases, J shed 5 bases, and the junction held 4 bases outside the gene matches. This CDR3 region has 14 residues. The DNA for the CDR3 is TGTGCCAGCAGCACGACTAGCGGGAGAAACGAGCAGTACTTC. Protein product: CASSTTSGRNEQYF.

This clone was detected only a few times. J is TRBJ1-4 and V is TRBV9, with D possibly being TRBD1 (5 bases). V lost 2 bases and J lost 4, with 15 bases in between. This CDR3 contains 16 residues. Germline V lookup: CDR1 SGDLS, CDR2 YYNGEE. The CDR3 DNA is TGTGCCAGCAGCGTGGGATCTGGGGCCTTTAATGAAAAACTGTTTTTT. As protein: CASSVGSGAFNEKLFF.

V is TRBV14 and J is TRBJ2-1; TRBD2 aligns across 7 bases. CDR1 and CDR2 from the germline V gene are SGHDN and FVKESK. This CDR3 comprises 14 residues. The V segment lost 6 bases and the J segment 10 bases; nucleotides outside the gene matches: 12. The CDR3 sequence: CASRYSGAPAEQFF. CDR3 DNA: TGTGCCAGCAGATACAGCGGGGCACCCGCGGAGCAGTTCTTC.

The chain employs TRBV9 and TRBJ1-5; TRBD2 might be the D (5 bases). Gene TRBJ2-3 matches the end of the DNA better, so the J call may be wrong. The germline V gene has CDR1 SGDLS and CDR2 YYNGEE. The CDR3 runs 13 residues. The CDR3 region has the DNA TGTGCCAGCAGCCCCTCGGGCGGGCAGCCCCAGTATTTT. It is translated as CASSPSGGQPQYF.